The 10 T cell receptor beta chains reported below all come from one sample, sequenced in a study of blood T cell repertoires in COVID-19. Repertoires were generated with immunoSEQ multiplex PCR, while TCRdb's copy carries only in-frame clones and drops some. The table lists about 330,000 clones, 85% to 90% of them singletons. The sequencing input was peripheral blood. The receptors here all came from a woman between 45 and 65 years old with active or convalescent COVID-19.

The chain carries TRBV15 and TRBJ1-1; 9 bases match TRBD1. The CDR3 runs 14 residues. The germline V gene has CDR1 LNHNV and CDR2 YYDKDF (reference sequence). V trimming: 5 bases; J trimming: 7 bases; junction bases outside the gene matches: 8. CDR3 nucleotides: TGTGCCACCAGCGTACAGGGGGCGAGGGGTGAAGCTTTCTTT. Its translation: CATSVQGARGEAFF.

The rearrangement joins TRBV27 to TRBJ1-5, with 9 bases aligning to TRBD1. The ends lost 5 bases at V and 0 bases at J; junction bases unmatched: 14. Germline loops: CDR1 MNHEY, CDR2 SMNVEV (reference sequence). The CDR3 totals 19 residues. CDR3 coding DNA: TGTGCCAGCAGTGTTAGGGGTTGGGACAGGGATTATAGCAATCAGCCCCAGCATTTT. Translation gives CASSVRGWDRDYSNQPQHF.

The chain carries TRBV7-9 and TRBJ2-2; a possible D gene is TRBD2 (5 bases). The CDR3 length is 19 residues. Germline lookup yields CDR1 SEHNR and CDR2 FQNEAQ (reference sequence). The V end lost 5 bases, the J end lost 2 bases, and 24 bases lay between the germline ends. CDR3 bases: TGTGCCAGCAGCCATACCTCGCTCTACGGGATCCGTAACACCGGGGAGCTGTTTTTT. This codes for CASSHTSLYGIRNTGELFF.

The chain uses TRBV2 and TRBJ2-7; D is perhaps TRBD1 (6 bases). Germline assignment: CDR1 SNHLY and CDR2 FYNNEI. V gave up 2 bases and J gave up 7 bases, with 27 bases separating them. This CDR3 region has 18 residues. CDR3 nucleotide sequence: TGTGCCAGCAGTGAATTCTTATGGGTTGAGGGGGTCGGGCAAGAGCAGTACTTC. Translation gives CASSEFLWVEGVGQEQYF.

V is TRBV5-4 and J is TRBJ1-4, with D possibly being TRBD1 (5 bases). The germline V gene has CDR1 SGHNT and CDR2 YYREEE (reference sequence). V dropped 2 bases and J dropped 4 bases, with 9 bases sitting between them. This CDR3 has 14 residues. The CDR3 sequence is CASSLDSGNEKLFF. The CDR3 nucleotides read TGTGCCAGCAGCTTAGACAGTGGTAATGAAAAACTGTTTTTT.

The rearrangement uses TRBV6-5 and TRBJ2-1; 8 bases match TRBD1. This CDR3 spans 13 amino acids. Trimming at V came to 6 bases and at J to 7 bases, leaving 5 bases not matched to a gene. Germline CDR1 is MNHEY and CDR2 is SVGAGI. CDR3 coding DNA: TGTGCCAGCAGCTGGACAGGGAGGAATGAGCAGTTCTTC. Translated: CASSWTGRNEQFF.

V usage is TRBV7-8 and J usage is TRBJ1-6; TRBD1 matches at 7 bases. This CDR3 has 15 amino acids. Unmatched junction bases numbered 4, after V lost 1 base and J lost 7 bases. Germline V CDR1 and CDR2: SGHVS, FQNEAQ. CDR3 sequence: CASSLGGTVNSPLHF. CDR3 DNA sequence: TGTGCCAGCAGCTTAGGAGGGACAGTGAATTCACCCCTCCACTTT.

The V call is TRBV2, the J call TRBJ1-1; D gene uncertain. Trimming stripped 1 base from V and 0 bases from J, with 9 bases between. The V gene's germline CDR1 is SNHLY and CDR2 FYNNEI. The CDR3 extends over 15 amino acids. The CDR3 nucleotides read TGTGCCAGCAGTGAAGATAACAGCATGAACACTGAAGCTTTCTTT. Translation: CASSEDNSMNTEAFF.

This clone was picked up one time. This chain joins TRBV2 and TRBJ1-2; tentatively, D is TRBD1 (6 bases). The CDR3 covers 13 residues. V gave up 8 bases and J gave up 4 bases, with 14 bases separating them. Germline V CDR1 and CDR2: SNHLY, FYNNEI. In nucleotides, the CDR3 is TGTGCCAGCTCGACAGGCGAGGCCTATGGCTACACCTTC. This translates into CASSTGEAYGYTF.

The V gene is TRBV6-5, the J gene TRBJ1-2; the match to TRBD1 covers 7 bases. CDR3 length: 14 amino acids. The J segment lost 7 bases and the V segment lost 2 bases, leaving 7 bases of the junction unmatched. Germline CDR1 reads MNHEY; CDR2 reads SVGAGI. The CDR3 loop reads CASSYPDRETGYTF. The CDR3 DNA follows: TGTGCCAGCAGTTACCCCGACAGGGAAACTGGCTACACCTTC.